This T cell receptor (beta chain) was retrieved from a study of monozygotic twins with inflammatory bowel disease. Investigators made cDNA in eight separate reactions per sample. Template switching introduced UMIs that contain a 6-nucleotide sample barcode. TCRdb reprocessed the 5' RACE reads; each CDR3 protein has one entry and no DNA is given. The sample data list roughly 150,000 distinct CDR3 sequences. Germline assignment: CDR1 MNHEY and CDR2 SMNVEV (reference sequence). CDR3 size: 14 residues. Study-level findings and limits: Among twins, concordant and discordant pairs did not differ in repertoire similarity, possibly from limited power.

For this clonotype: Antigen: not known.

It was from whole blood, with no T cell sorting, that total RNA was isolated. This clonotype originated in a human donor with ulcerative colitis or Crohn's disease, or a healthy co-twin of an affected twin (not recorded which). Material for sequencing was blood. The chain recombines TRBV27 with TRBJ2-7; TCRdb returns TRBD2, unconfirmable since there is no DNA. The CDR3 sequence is CASSYRGSVYEQYF.